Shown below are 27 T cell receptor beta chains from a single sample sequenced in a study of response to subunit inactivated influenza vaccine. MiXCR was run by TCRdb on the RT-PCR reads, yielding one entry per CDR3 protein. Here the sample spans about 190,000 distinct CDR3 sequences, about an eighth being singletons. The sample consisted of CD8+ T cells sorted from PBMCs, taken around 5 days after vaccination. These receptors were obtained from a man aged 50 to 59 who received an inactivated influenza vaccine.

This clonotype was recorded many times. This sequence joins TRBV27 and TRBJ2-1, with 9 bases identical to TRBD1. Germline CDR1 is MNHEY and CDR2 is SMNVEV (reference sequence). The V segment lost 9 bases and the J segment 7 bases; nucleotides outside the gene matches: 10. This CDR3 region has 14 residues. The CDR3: CASRVGTGWNEQFF. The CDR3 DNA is TGTGCCAGTCGCGTCGGGACAGGGTGGAATGAGCAGTTCTTC.

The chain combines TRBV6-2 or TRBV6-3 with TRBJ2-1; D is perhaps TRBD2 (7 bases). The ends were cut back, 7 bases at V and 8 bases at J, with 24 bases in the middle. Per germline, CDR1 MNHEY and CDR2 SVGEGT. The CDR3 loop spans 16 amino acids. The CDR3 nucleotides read TGTGCCAGCACCTTTGGGGAGGGGACACGAAGCGATGAGCAGTTCTTC. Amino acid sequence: CASTFGEGTRSDEQFF.

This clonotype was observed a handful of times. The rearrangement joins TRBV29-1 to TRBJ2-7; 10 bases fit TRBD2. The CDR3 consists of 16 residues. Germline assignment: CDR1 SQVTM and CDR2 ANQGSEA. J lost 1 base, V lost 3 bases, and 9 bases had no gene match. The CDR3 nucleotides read TGCAGCGTTGATGGGGGAGCGGGAGGGCCTTCCTACGAGCAGTACTTC. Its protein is CSVDGGAGGPSYEQYF.

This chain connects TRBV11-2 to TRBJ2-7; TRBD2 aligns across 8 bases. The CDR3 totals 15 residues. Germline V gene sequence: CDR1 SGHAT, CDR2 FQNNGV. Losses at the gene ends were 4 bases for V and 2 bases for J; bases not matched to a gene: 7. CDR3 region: CASSYISGSTYEQYF. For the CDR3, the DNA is TGTGCCAGCAGCTATATCAGCGGGAGCACCTACGAGCAGTACTTC.

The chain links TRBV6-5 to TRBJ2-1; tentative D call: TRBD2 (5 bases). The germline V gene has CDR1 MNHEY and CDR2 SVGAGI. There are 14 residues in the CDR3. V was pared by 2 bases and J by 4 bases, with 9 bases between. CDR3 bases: TGTGCCAGCAGTTACGAACCGGGGTACAATGAGCAGTTCTTC. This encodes CASSYEPGYNEQFF.

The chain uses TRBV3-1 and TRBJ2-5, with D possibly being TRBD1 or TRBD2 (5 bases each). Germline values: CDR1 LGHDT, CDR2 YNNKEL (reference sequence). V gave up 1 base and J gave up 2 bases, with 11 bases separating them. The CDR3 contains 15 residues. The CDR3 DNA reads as TGTGCCAGCAGCCAAGCGGTCGGGACGCAAGAGACCCAGTACTTC. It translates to CASSQAVGTQETQYF.

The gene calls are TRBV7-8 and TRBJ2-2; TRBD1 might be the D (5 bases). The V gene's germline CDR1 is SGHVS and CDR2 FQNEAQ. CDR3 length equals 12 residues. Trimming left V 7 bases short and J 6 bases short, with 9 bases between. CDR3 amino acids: CASIPGPGELFF. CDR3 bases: TGTGCCAGCATCCCAGGGCCCGGGGAGCTGTTTTTT. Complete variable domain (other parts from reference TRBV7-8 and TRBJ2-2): GAGVSQSPRYKVAKRGQDVALRCDPISGHVSLFWYQQALGQGPEFLTYFQNEAQLDKSGLPSDRFFAERPEGSVSTLKIQRTQQEDSAVYLCASIPGPGELFFGEGSRLTVL.

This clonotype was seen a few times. The CDR3 protein is CSVPDLSEQFF. CDR3 nucleotide sequence: TGCAGCGTTCCCGACTTGTCTGAGCAGTTCTTC. The J gene is TRBJ2-1, the V gene TRBV29-1, with no clear D. The CDR3 spans 11 residues. V lost 5 bases and J lost 9, with 11 bases in between. Germline V gene lookup returns CDR1 SQVTM and CDR2 ANQGSEA.

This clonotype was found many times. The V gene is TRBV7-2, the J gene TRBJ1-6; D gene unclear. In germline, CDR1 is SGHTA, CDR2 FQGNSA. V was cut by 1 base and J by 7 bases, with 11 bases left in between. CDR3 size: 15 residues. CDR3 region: CASSLGSSANSPLHF. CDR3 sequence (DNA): TGTGCCAGCAGCTTAGGTTCGTCAGCCAATTCACCCCTCCACTTT. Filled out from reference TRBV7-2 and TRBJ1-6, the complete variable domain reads GAGVSQSPSNKVTEKGKDVELRCDPISGHTALYWYRQSLGQGLEFLIYFQGNSAPDKSGLPSDRFSAERTGGSVSTLTIQRTQQEDSAVYLCASSLGSSANSPLHFGNGTRLTVT.

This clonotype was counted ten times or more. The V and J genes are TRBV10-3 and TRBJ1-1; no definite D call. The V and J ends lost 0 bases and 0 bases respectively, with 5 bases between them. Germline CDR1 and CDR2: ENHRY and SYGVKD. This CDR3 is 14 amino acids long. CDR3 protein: CAISESRMNTEAFF. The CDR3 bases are TGTGCCATCAGTGAGTCCCGGATGAACACTGAAGCTTTCTTT.

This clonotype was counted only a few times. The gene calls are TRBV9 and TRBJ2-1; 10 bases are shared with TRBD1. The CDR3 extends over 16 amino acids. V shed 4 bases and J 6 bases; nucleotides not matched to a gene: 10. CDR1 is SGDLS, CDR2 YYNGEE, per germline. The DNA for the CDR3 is TGTGCCAGCAGCCCCGCCCCTGGGACAGGGGTCAATGAGCAGTTCTTC. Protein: CASSPAPGTGVNEQFF.

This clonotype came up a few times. This CDR3 is CASSHTRTSGFYNEQFF. The CDR3 DNA follows: TGCGCCAGCAGCCATACTAGGACTAGCGGGTTCTACAATGAGCAGTTCTTC. This rearrangement joins TRBV4-3 to TRBJ2-1; 11 bases fit TRBD2. The CDR3 totals 17 residues. The germline CDR1 and CDR2 sequences are LGHNA and YSLEER. Losses at the gene ends were 3 bases for V and 3 bases for J; bases not matched to a gene: 7.

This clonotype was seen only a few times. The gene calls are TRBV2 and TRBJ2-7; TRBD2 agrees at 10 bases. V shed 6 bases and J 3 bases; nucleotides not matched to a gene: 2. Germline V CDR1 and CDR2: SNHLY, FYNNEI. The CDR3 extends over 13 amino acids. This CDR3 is CASSGTSVYEQYF. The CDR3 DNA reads TGTGCCAGCAGCGGGACTAGCGTCTACGAGCAGTACTTC. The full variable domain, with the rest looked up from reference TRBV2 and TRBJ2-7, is EPEVTQTPSHQVTQMGQEVILRCVPISNHLYFYWYRQILGQKVEFLVSFYNNEISEKSEIFDDQFSVERPDGSNFTLKIRSTKLEDSAMYFCASSGTSVYEQYFGPGTRLTVT.

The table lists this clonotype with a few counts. Here the CDR3 reads CASSPPTSGGSYEQYF. Here the CDR3 DNA reads TGTGCCAGCAGCCCACCAACTAGCGGGGGTTCCTACGAGCAGTACTTC. The V call is TRBV13, the J call TRBJ2-7; TRBD2 matches at 11 bases. J lost 1 base, V lost 5 bases, and 7 bases had no gene match. The CDR3 sequence is 16 residues long. Germline-derived CDR1 and CDR2 are PRHDT and FYEKMQ (reference sequence).

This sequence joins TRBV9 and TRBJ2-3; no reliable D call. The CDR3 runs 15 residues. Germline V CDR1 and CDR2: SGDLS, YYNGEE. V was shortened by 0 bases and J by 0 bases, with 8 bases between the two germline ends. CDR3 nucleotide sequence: TGTGCCAGCAGCGTAGTGGGGTATAGCACAGATACGCAGTATTTT. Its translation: CASSVVGYSTDTQYF.

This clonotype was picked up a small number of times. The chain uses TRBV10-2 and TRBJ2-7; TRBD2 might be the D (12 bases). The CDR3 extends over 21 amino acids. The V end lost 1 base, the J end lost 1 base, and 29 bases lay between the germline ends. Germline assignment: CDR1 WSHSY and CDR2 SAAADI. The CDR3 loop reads CASSEWTGGLGLAGVSYEQYF. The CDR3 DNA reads TGCGCCAGCAGTGAGTGGACAGGGGGCCTGGGACTAGCGGGCGTATCCTACGAGCAGTACTTC.

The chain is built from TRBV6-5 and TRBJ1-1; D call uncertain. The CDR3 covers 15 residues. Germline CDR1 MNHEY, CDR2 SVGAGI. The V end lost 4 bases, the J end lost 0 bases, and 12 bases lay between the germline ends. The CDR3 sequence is CASSSTRRMNTEAFF. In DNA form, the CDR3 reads TGTGCCAGCAGTTCAACCAGGAGAATGAACACTGAAGCTTTCTTT.

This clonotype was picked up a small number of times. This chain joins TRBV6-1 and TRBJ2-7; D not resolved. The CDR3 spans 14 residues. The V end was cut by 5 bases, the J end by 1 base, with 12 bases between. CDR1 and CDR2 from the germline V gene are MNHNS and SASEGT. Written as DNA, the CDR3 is TGTGCCAGCAGTCCCACCCCTCTATCCTACGAGCAGTACTTC. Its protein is CASSPTPLSYEQYF.

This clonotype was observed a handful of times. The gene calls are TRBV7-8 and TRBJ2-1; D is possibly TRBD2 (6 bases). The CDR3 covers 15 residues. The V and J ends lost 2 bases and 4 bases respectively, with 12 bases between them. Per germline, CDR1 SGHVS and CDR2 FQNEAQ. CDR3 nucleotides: TGTGCCAGCAGCTTAAGGGCCAGCGGGTACAATGAGCAGTTCTTC. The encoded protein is CASSLRASGYNEQFF.

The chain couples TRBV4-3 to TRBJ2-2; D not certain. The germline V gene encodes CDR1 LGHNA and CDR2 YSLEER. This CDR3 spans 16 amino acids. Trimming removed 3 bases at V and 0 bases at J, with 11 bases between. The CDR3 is CASSHYAPPNTGELFF. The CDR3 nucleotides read TGCGCCAGCAGCCATTACGCCCCCCCGAACACCGGGGAGCTGTTTTTT.

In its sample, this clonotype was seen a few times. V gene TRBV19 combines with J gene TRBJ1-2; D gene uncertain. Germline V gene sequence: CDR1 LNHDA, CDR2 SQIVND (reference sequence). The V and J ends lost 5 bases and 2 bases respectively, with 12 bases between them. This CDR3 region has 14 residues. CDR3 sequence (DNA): TGTGCCAGTAGTTCGAAGGTTTGGAACTATGGCTACACCTTC. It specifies CASSSKVWNYGYTF. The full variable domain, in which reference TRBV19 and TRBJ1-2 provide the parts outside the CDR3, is DGGITQSPKYLFRKEGQNVTLSCEQNLNHDAMYWYRQDPGQGLRLIYYSQIVNDFQKGDIAEGYSVSREKKESFPLTVTSAQKNPTAFYLCASSSKVWNYGYTFGSGTRLTVV.

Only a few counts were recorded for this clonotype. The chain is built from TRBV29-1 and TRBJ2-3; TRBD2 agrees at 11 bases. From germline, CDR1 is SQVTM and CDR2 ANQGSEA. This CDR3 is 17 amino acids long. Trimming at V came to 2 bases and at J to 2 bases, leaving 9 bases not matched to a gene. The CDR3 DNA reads TGCAGCGTTGAAACGGAACTAGCGGGAGCTTTCACAGATACGCAGTATTTT. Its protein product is CSVETELAGAFTDTQYF.

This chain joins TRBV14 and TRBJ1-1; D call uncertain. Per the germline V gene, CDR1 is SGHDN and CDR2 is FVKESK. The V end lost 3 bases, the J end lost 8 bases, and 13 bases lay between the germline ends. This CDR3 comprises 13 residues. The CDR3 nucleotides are TGTGCCAGCAGCCATTCGGGTCAGGTAGAAGCTTTCTTT. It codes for CASSHSGQVEAFF.

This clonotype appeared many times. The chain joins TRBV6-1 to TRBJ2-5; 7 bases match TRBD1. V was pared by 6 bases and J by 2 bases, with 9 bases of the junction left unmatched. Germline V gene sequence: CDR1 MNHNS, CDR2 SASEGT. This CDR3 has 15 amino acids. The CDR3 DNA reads TGTGCCAGCAGGCGTGGGGACAGAATTCAAGAGACCCAGTACTTC. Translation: CASRRGDRIQETQYF.

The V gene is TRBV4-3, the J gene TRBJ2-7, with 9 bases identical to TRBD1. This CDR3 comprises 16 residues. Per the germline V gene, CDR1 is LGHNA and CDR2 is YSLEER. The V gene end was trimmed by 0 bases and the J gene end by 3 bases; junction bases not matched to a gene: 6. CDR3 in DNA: TGCGCCAGCAGCCAAGAAGGCCCGGGACAGGGCTACGAGCAGTACTTC. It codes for CASSQEGPGQGYEQYF.

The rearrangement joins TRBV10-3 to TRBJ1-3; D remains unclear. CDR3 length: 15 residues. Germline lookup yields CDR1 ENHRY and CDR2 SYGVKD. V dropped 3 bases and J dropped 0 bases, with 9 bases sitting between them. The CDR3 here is CAISDSSISGNTIYF. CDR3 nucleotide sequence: TGTGCCATCAGTGATTCGTCAATCTCTGGAAACACCATATATTTT.

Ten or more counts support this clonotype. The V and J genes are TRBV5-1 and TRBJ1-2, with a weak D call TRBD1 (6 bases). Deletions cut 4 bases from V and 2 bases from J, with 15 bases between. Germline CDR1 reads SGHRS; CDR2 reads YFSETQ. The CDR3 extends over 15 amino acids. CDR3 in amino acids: CASSQTGRANYGYTF. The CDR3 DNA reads TGCGCCAGCAGCCAAACAGGGAGGGCCAACTATGGCTACACCTTC.